This T cell receptor beta chain is from a study of cytomegalovirus exposure and HLA in healthy donors. About this clone: Its antigen remains unknown.

The PCR used 60 Vbeta and 13 Jbeta primers. Generated by immunoSEQ multiplex PCR, the TCRdb table keeps only in-frame clones and is missing some. The sample has approximately 80,000 clones, approximately 72% seen once. Study results and limitations: Later analysis showed TCR association rates varying by HLA locus, highest for DRB1 and lowest for HLA-C.

This receptor was identified in a middle-aged woman in good health and CMV-seropositive. Sequenced material: PBMCs.

CDR3 sequence: CATRKDINSPLHF. The CDR3 bases are TGTGCCACCAGGAAGGACATTAATTCACCCCTCCACTTT. This chain links TRBV15 with TRBJ1-6; tentatively, D is TRBD1 (5 bases). V was shortened by 6 bases and J by 6 bases, with 9 bases between the two germline ends. The CDR3 covers 13 residues. Germline CDR1 LNHNV, CDR2 YYDKDF (reference sequence).